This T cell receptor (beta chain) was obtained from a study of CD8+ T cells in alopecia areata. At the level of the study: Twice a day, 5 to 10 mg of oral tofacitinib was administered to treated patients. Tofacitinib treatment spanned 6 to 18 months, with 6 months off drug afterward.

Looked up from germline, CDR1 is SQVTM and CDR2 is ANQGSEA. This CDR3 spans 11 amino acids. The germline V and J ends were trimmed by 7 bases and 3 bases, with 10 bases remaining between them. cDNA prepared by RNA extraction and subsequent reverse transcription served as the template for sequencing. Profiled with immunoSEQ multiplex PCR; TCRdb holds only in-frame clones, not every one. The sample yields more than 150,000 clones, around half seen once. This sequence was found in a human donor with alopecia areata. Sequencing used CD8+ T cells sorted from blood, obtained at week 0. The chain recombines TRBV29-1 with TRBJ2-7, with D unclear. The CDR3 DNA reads TGCAGCGCCCAGGAGAGCTACGAGCAGTACTTC. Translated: CSAQESYEQYF.